One TCR beta chain is described in this entry. The sample belongs to a study of cytomegalovirus exposure and HLA in healthy donors. It was with 60 Vbeta and 13 Jbeta primers that the PCR ran. Only in-frame clones appear in the TCRdb table, and some are missing; sequencing was by immunoSEQ multiplex PCR. This sample has 130,000 or so clones, with 60% to 85% found just once. This sequence originates from a woman aged 18-29 years in good health and CMV-seronegative. The sample consisted of PBMCs.

DNA of the CDR3: TGTGCCAGCAGCGTAGGGGGCGGGAGTGTCGCCAAAAACATTCAGTACTTC. Amino acids: CASSVGGGSVAKNIQYF. J is TRBJ2-4 and V is TRBV9; TRBD2 aligns across 7 bases. Germline trimming cut 0 bases from V and 1 base from J; bases unmatched to any gene: 7. This CDR3 is 17 amino acids long. Looked up from germline, CDR1 is SGDLS and CDR2 is YYNGEE.